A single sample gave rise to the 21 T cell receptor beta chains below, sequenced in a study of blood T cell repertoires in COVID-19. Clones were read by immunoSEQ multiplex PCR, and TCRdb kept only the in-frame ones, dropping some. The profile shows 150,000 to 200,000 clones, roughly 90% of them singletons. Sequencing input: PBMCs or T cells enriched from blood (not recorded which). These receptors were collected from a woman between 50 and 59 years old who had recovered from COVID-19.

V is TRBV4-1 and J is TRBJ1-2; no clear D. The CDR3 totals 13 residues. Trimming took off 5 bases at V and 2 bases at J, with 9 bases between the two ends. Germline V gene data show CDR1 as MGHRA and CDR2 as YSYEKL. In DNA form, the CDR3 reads TGCGCCAGCAGCAGGAGCCCAAACTATGGCTACACCTTC. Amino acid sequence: CASSRSPNYGYTF.

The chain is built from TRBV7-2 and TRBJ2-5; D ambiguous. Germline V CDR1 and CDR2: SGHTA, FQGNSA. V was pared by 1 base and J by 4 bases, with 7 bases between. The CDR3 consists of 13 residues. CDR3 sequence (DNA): TGTGCCAGCAGCTTAGTGGGCTTAGAGACCCAGTACTTC. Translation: CASSLVGLETQYF.

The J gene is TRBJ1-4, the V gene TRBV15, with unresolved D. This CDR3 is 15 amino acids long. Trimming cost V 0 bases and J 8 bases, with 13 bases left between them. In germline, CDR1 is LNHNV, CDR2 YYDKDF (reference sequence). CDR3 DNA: TGTGCCACCAGCAGAGAACTTAATTCCCCCGAAAAACTGTTTTTT. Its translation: CATSRELNSPEKLFF. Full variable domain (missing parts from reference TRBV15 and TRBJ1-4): DAMVIQNPRYQVTQFGKPVTLSCSQTLNHNVMYWYQQKSSQAPKLLFHYYDKDFNNEADTPDNFQSRRPNTSFCFLDIRSPGLGDTAMYLCATSRELNSPEKLFFGSGTQLSVL.

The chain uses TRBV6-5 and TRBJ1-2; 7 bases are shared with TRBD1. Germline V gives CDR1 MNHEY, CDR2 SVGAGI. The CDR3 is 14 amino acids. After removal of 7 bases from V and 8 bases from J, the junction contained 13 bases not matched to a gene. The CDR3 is CASIKKGAVRGYTF. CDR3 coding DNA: TGTGCCAGCATCAAGAAGGGGGCGGTCAGGGGCTACACCTTC.

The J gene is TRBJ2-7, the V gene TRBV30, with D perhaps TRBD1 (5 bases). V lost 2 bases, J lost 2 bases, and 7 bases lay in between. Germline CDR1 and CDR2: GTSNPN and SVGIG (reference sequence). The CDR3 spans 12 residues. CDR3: CAWSKGAYEQYF. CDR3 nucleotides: TGTGCCTGGAGTAAAGGGGCCTACGAGCAGTACTTC. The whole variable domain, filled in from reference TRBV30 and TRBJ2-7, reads SQTIHQWPATLVQPVGSPLSLECTVEGTSNPNLYWYRQAAGRGLQLLFYSVGIGQISSEVPQNLSASRPQDRQFILSSKKLLLSDSGFYLCAWSKGAYEQYFGPGTRLTVT.

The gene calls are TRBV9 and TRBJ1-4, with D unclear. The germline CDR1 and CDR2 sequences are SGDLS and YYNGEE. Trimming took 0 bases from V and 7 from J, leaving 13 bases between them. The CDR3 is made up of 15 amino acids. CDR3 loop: CASSVAPHKSEKLFF. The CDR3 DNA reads TGTGCCAGCAGCGTAGCCCCGCATAAGAGTGAAAAACTGTTTTTT.

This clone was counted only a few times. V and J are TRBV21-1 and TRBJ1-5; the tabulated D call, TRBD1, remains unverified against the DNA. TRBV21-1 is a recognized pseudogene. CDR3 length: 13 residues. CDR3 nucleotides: TGTGCCAGCAGCAAAGACAACAATCAGCCCCAGCATTTT. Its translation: CASSKDNNQPQHF.

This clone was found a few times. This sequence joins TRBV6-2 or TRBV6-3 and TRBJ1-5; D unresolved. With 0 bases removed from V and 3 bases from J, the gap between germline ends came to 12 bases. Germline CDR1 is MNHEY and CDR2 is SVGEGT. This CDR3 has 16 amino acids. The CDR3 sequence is CASSYSSSLVNQPQHF. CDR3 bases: TGTGCCAGCAGTTACTCGAGTAGCCTAGTCAATCAGCCCCAGCATTTT.

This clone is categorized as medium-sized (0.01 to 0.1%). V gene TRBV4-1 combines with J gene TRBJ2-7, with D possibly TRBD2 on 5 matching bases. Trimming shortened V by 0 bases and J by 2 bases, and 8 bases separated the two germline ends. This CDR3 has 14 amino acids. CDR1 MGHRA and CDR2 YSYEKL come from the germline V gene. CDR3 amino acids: CASSQDNGAYEQYF. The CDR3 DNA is TGCGCCAGCAGCCAAGATAACGGGGCCTACGAGCAGTACTTC.

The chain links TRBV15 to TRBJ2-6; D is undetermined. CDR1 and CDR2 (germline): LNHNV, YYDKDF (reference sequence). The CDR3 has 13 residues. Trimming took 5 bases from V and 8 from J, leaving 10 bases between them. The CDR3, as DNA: TGTGCCACCAGCTCCCGGGTTTCCAACGTCCTGACTTTC. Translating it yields CATSSRVSNVLTF.

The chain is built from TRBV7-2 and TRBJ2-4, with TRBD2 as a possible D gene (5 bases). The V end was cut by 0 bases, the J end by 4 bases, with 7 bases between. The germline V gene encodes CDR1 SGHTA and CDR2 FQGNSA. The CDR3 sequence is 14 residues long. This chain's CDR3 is CASSLAAGKNIQYF. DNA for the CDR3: TGTGCCAGCAGCTTAGCGGCGGGTAAAAACATTCAGTACTTC.

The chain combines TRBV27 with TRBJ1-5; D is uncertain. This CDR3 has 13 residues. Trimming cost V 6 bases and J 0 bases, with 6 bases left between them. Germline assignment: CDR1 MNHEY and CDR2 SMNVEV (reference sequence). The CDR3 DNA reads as TGTGCCAGCAGGGTCTATAGCAATCAGCCCCAGCATTTT. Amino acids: CASRVYSNQPQHF.

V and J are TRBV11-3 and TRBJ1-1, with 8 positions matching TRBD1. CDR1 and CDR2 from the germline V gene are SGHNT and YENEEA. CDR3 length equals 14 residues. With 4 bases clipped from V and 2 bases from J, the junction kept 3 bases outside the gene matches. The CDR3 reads CASSYGQGNTEAFF. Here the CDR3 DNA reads TGTGCCAGCAGCTATGGACAGGGAAACACTGAAGCTTTCTTT.

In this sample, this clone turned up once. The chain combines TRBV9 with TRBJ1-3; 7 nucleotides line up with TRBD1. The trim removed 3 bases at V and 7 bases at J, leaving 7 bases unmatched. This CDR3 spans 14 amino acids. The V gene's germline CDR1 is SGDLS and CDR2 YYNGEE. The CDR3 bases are TGTGCCAGCAGCGCCGGGGACAGTAGGAACACCATATATTTT. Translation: CASSAGDSRNTIYF.

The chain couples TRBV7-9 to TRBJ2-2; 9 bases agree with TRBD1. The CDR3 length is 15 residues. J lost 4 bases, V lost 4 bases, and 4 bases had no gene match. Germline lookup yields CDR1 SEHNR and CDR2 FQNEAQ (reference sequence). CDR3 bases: TGTGCCAGCAGCTCGGGACAGGGTCCCACCGGGGAGCTGTTTTTT. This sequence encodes CASSSGQGPTGELFF.

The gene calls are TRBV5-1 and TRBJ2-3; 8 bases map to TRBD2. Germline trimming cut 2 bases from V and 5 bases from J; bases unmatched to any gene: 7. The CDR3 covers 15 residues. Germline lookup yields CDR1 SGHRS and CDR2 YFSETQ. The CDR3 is CASSFLPGGIDTQYF. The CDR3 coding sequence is TGCGCCAGCAGCTTTTTACCGGGGGGGATAGATACGCAGTATTTT.

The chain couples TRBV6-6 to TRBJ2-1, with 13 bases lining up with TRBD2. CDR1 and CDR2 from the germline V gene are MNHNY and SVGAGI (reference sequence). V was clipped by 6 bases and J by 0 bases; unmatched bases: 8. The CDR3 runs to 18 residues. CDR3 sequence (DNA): TGTGCCAGCAGCCGAACTAGCGGGGGGGCTAGCTCCTACAATGAGCAGTTCTTC. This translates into CASSRTSGGASSYNEQFF.

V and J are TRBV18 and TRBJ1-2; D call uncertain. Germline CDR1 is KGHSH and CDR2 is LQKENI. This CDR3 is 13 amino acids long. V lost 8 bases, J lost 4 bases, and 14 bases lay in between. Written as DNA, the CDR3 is TGTGCCAGCCTCCGAGGCCAGAGCTATGGCTACACCTTC. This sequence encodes CASLRGQSYGYTF.

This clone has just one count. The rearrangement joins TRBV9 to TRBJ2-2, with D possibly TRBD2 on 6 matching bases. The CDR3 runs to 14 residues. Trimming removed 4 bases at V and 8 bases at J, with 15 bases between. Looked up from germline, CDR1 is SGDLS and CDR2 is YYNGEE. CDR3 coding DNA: TGTGCCAGCAGCCCCCGGAGGGTGGTAGGGGAGCTGTTTTTT. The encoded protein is CASSPRRVVGELFF.

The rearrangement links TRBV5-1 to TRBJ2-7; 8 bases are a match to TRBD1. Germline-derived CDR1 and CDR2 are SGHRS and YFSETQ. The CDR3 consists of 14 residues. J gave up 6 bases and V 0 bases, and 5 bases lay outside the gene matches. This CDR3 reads CASSLAVTGGEQYF. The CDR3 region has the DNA TGCGCCAGCAGCTTGGCCGTAACAGGGGGCGAGCAGTACTTC.

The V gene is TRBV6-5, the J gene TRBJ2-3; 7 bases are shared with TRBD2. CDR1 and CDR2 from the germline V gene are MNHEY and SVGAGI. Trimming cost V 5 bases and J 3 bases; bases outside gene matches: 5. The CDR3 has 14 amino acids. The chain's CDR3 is CASSRLARTDTQYF. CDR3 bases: TGTGCCAGCAGTAGACTAGCCAGAACAGATACGCAGTATTTT.